Listed here is a single T cell receptor (beta chain). The V gene's germline CDR1 is GTSNPN and CDR2 SVGIG (reference sequence). Trimming shortened V by 3 bases and J by 3 bases, and 9 bases separated the two germline ends. The CDR3 sequence is 12 residues long. What was sequenced were expressed TCRB transcripts, since all of the isolated RNA had been reverse transcribed. The table came from immunoSEQ multiplex PCR; TCRdb's copy has only in-frame clones and leaves some out. The table shows approximately 330,000 clones, with roughly 11% occurring only once. This sample is drawn from a study of beta chain features in type 1 diabetes. A CD45RO/CCR7/CD25/CD127/CD95/CD27 panel sorted naive, central memory, regulatory and stem cell-like memory CD4+ cells. All of the sorted populations showed purity greater than 98%.

The material sequenced was naive CD4+ T cells from blood. This receptor was obtained from a woman under 40 in good health. The chain links TRBV30 to TRBJ2-7; no reliable D call. Here the CDR3 reads CAWRGGNYEQYF. DNA for the CDR3: TGTGCCTGGAGAGGCGGAAACTACGAGCAGTACTTC.